One and the same sample provided the 17 T cell receptor beta chains below, sequenced in a study of blood T cell repertoires in COVID-19. Some clones are missing from TCRdb's copy, which holds only in-frame ones; the method was immunoSEQ multiplex PCR. The data show under 200,000 clones, with 85% to 90% seen just once and roughly 0.58% held by the top ten. Sequenced input: peripheral blood. The receptors were sampled from a man between 60 and 75 years old with COVID-19, enrolled during active disease.

CDR3 amino acids: CASSSGTGVNSPLHF. The CDR3 nucleotides read TGCGCCAGCAGCTCCGGGACAGGGGTTAATTCACCCCTCCACTTT. The V call is TRBV5-1, the J call TRBJ1-6, with TRBD1 identical over 10 bases. The germline gives CDR1 SGHRS, CDR2 YFSETQ. The CDR3 runs 15 residues. The J segment lost 6 bases and the V segment lost 3 bases, leaving 3 bases of the junction unmatched.

V gene TRBV19 combines with J gene TRBJ2-3; perhaps TRBD2 as D (5 bases). V lost 11 bases, J lost 1 base, and 16 bases lay in between. The germline V gene encodes CDR1 LNHDA and CDR2 SQIVND (reference sequence). The CDR3 has 14 residues. CDR3 sequence (DNA): TGTGCCTCCTCCCGGGAATTCGGCACAGATACGCAGTATTTT. Translation: CASSREFGTDTQYF.

The chain recombines TRBV7-2 with TRBJ2-1; 12 bases are a match to TRBD2. The CDR3 contains 15 residues. CDR1 SGHTA and CDR2 FQGNSA come from the germline V gene. The V and J ends lost 5 bases and 5 bases, in that order; junction bases with no gene match: 4. Here the CDR3 DNA reads TGTGCCAGCAGCCTGACTAGCGGGAGCGACAATGAGCAGTTCTTC. As protein: CASSLTSGSDNEQFF.

The chain joins TRBV28 to TRBJ2-3, with 8 bases aligning to TRBD2. The germline V gene has CDR1 MDHEN and CDR2 SYDVKM. V gave up 10 bases and J gave up 5 bases; unmatched junction bases: 11. The CDR3 runs 14 residues. CDR3 coding DNA: TGTGCCACCCACCCGGGGGGGCGCGGAGATACGCAGTATTTT. Its translation is CATHPGGRGDTQYF.

This clone came up once. The rearrangement uses TRBV5-1 and TRBJ1-1; D remains unclear. Germline V gene sequence: CDR1 SGHRS, CDR2 YFSETQ. V gave up 7 bases and J gave up 8 bases, with 27 bases separating them. The CDR3 sequence is 16 residues long. CDR3 nucleotides: TGCGCCAGCCGCCGGGGTGATCAGACGATCAACCAAGAAGCTTTCTTT. Encoded protein: CASRRGDQTINQEAFF. The full variable domain, in which reference TRBV5-1 and TRBJ1-1 provide the parts outside the CDR3, is KAGVTQTPRYLIKTRGQQVTLSCSPISGHRSVSWYQQTPGQGLQFLFEYFSETQRNKGNFPGRFSGRQFSNSRSEMNVSTLELGDSALYLCASRRGDQTINQEAFFGQGTRLTVV.

The V call is TRBV28, the J call TRBJ1-1, with D possibly being TRBD1 (5 bases). Germline assignment: CDR1 MDHEN and CDR2 SYDVKM. The V end lost 4 bases, the J end lost 5 bases, and 17 bases lay between the germline ends. This CDR3 comprises 15 residues. In nucleotides, the CDR3 is TGTGCCAGCAGTTCGGAACGAGCCCCAGGGACTGAAGCTTTCTTT. Its translation: CASSSERAPGTEAFF.

The chain joins TRBV5-1 to TRBJ1-1; no clear D. Between the trimmed V and J ends, which lost 4 bases and 0 bases, there was a span of 10 bases. The CDR3 has 14 residues. From germline, CDR1 is SGHRS and CDR2 YFSETQ. The CDR3 sequence is CASSLDGMNTEAFF. In DNA form, the CDR3 reads TGCGCCAGCAGCCTAGACGGCATGAACACTGAAGCTTTCTTT.

V gene TRBV3-1 (or the pseudogene TRBV3-2) combines with J gene TRBJ2-2; possible D gene TRBD1, 6 bases. Trimming took 4 bases from V and 2 from J, leaving 17 bases between them. The CDR3 has 17 amino acids. Per germline, CDR1 LGHDT and CDR2 YNNKEL (reference sequence). As DNA, the CDR3 is TGTGCCAGCAGCCGGGCCCACGGGACACTTAACACCGGGGAGCTGTTTTTT. It encodes CASSRAHGTLNTGELFF.

The chain has TRBV5-1 and TRBJ1-5, with 10 bases aligning to TRBD1. Germline values: CDR1 SGHRS, CDR2 YFSETQ. The ends lost 4 bases at V and 6 bases at J; junction bases unmatched: 7. The CDR3 runs to 15 residues. CDR3 loop: CASSTGTGEGQPQHF. In DNA form, the CDR3 reads TGCGCCAGCAGCACCGGGACAGGGGAAGGTCAGCCCCAGCATTTT.

The V and J genes are TRBV7-5 and TRBJ1-6; the table assigns TRBD1, which was not confirmed against the DNA. TRBV7-5 is a known pseudogene. The CDR3 runs to 20 residues. The CDR3: CARSDNPGQVSHPCNSPLHF. As DNA, the CDR3 is TGTGCCAGAAGCGATAATCCGGGACAGGTCTCCCATCCATGCAATTCACCCCTCCACTTT.

The V gene is TRBV23-1, the J gene TRBJ2-3; D uncertain. TRBV23-1 is an ORF, and what it does is uncertain. This CDR3 comprises 16 residues. Trimming took off 4 bases at V and 4 bases at J, with 18 bases between the two ends. The CDR3 DNA follows: TGCGCCAGCAGTCGTTTCGGGTATCGGTCCCCAGATACGCAGTATTTT. Its translation: CASSRFGYRSPDTQYF.

Comments on this clone: Germline is not matched at one junction end, which may reflect a read error. The gene calls are TRBV6-1 and TRBJ2-4, with a possible D match to TRBD2 (5 bases). The CDR3 covers 16 residues. Germline assignment: CDR1 MNHNS and CDR2 SASEGT. The CDR3 DNA reads TGTGCCAGCACTGAAGCAGGAGGCCTGATCAAAAACATTCAGTACTTC. This encodes CASTEAGGLIKNIQYF.

In its sample, this clone was seen once. The chain carries TRBV6-6 and TRBJ1-2; perhaps TRBD1 as D (6 bases). Germline CDR1 is MNHNY and CDR2 is SVGAGI (reference sequence). The length of the CDR3 is 15 residues. V was shortened by 9 bases and J by 0 bases, with 17 bases between the two germline ends. In DNA form, the CDR3 reads TGTGCCAGGCGGACAAACAGGGCATCTAACTATGGCTACACCTTC. Protein: CARRTNRASNYGYTF.

This chain uses TRBV4-1 with TRBJ2-1; 10 bases match TRBD2. This CDR3 contains 20 residues. Germline V gene data show CDR1 as MGHRA and CDR2 as YSYEKL. V gave up 1 base and J gave up 0 bases; unmatched junction bases: 12. The CDR3 loop is CASSQGQSGTSASSYNEQFF. The DNA for the CDR3 is TGCGCCAGCAGCCAAGGACAGTCAGGGACTAGCGCAAGCTCCTACAATGAGCAGTTCTTC.

This chain joins TRBV28 and TRBJ1-5; weak D call: TRBD1 (5 bases). Trimming removed 3 bases from V and 8 bases from J, with 14 bases in between. The germline gives CDR1 MDHEN, CDR2 SYDVKM. The CDR3 runs to 14 residues. Here the CDR3 reads CASSLGTSFKPQHF. DNA for the CDR3: TGTGCCAGCAGTTTGGGGACTTCGTTTAAGCCCCAGCATTTT.

The J gene is TRBJ2-7, the V gene TRBV12-3 or TRBV12-4, with D possibly being TRBD2 (7 bases). V was trimmed by 4 bases and J by 7 bases, leaving 14 bases between them. This CDR3 spans 13 amino acids. CDR3 nucleotides: TGTGCCAGCAGTTGGGAGGGGGGGCTTGAGCAGTACTTC. Protein sequence: CASSWEGGLEQYF.

The chain employs TRBV10-3 and TRBJ1-5; D is undetermined. Germline CDR1 is ENHRY and CDR2 is SYGVKD. The CDR3 contains 18 residues. V lost 0 bases and J lost 4, with 19 bases in between. CDR3 coding DNA: TGTGCCATCAGTGAGTCGAGTGAGGTCCGGGGATGGAATCAGCCCCAGCATTTT. Its protein is CAISESSEVRGWNQPQHF.